These 11 T cell receptor beta chains were all obtained from the same sample, sequenced in a study of blood T cell repertoires in COVID-19. Generated by immunoSEQ multiplex PCR, the TCRdb table keeps only in-frame clones and is missing some. The sample lists 150,000 or so clones; around 80% were seen once. The sample was peripheral blood. The receptors were gathered from a man between 60 and 75 years old with active or convalescent COVID-19.

In this sample, this clone turned up a few times. This chain links TRBV19 with TRBJ1-1; TRBD1 is a possible D gene (5 bases). The V gene lost 1 base and the J gene lost 0 bases, with 12 bases spanning the gap. The CDR3 contains 16 residues. CDR1 is LNHDA, CDR2 SQIVND, per germline (reference sequence). CDR3 DNA: TGTGCCAGTAGTATAGTAGGGGTTGTCATGAACACTGAAGCTTTCTTT. It is translated as CASSIVGVVMNTEAFF.

The genes are TRBV18 and TRBJ2-1, with 12 bases aligning to TRBD2. Germline lookup yields CDR1 KGHSH and CDR2 LQKENI. CDR3 length equals 15 residues. V trimming: 5 bases; J trimming: 3 bases; junction bases outside the gene matches: 2. The CDR3 sequence is CASSSTSGGYNEQFF. Here the CDR3 DNA reads TGTGCCAGCTCATCGACTAGCGGGGGCTACAATGAGCAGTTCTTC.

The genes are TRBV7-9 and TRBJ2-1; D is unresolved. V was shortened by 1 base and J by 5 bases, with 9 bases between the two germline ends. The length of the CDR3 is 14 residues. Germline V CDR1 and CDR2: SEHNR, FQNEAQ (reference sequence). This CDR3 reads CASSLVYSNNEQFF. DNA for the CDR3: TGTGCCAGCAGCTTAGTTTACTCAAACAATGAGCAGTTCTTC.

The CDR3 DNA reads TGTGCCAGCAAAGGGTGGACTTCTAACAATGAGCAGTTCTTC. Protein product: CASKGWTSNNEQFF. This rearrangement joins TRBV2 to TRBJ2-1; TRBD2 is a possible D gene (5 bases). The V end lost 7 bases, the J end lost 5 bases, and 15 bases lay between the germline ends. The CDR3 runs to 14 residues. From germline, CDR1 is SNHLY and CDR2 FYNNEI.

This clone is a singleton in its sample. The J gene is TRBJ2-3, the V gene TRBV5-5; 12 nucleotides align to TRBD2. Germline values: CDR1 SGHKS, CDR2 YYEKEE (reference sequence). With 0 bases clipped from V and 4 bases from J, the junction kept 6 bases outside the gene matches. CDR3 length equals 17 residues. The CDR3 sequence is CASSLAASGGAADTQYF. CDR3 nucleotides: TGTGCCAGCAGCTTGGCGGCTAGCGGGGGGGCAGCAGATACGCAGTATTTT.

This chain joins TRBV4-1 and TRBJ1-2; TRBD1 aligns across 7 bases. The V gene's germline CDR1 is MGHRA and CDR2 YSYEKL. The V and J ends lost 1 base and 2 bases, in that order; junction bases with no gene match: 4. CDR3 size: 15 residues. The CDR3 nucleotides read TGCGCCAGCAGCCAAGCGGCAGGGGGGAACTATGGCTACACCTTC. This codes for CASSQAAGGNYGYTF.

The V gene is TRBV18, the J gene TRBJ1-1, with TRBD1 as a possible D gene (5 bases). This CDR3 comprises 12 residues. Germline-derived CDR1 and CDR2 are KGHSH and LQKENI. Trimming removed 6 bases at V and 10 bases at J, with 15 bases between. As DNA, the CDR3 is TGTGCCAGCTCCCTTCTAGGAGGGGCAGCTTTCTTT. Translating it yields CASSLLGGAAFF.

This clone came up once. This chain links TRBV29-1 with TRBJ1-2; 10 nucleotides match TRBD1. Germline assignment: CDR1 SQVTM and CDR2 ANQGSEA. V shed 2 bases and J 5 bases; nucleotides not matched to a gene: 8. This CDR3 spans 15 amino acids. Here the CDR3 DNA reads TGCAGCGTTGAAACTCAGACAGGGGGCGTTTATGGCTACACCTTC. Translation gives CSVETQTGGVYGYTF.

The genes are TRBV28 and TRBJ1-1, with 9 bases fitting TRBD1. CDR1 is MDHEN, CDR2 SYDVKM, per germline. The ends lost 10 bases at V and 6 bases at J; junction bases unmatched: 15. This CDR3 spans 15 amino acids. The CDR3 reads CATNVPGQGSPEAFF. The CDR3 nucleotides are TGTGCCACCAATGTACCGGGACAGGGATCACCTGAAGCTTTCTTT.

The chain links TRBV27 to TRBJ1-1; the D is unclear. The CDR3 spans 11 residues. V dropped 9 bases and J dropped 0 bases, with 5 bases sitting between them. Per germline, CDR1 MNHEY and CDR2 SMNVEV (reference sequence). CDR3 DNA sequence: TGTGCCAGGTTCTTGAACACTGAAGCTTTCTTT. Translated: CARFLNTEAFF.

A word on this clone: Other DNA sequences in this sample translate to the same CDR3. V gene TRBV12-3 or TRBV12-4 combines with J gene TRBJ2-3; 7 bases are a match to TRBD1. This CDR3 comprises 13 residues. J lost 3 bases, V lost 5 bases, and 2 bases had no gene match. Here the CDR3 reads CASSSRGTDTQYF. Here the CDR3 DNA reads TGTGCCAGCAGTAGCAGGGGGACAGATACGCAGTATTTT.